This TCR beta chain comes out of a study of CXCR3-negative and CXCR3-positive naive CD8 T cells. Study-wide background: For each library, about 1.5 +/- 0.3 million TRB reads were obtained, about 135 million in total. Overall study findings and caveats: Higher TRB CDR3 hydrophobicity marked CXCR3-positive naive cells relative to CXCR3-negative naive cells. CXCR3 expression partially decreased after cryopreservation; most assays used fresh PBMCs.

The TRB cDNA libraries were prepared by 5' RACE with UMI labels. TCRdb reanalyzed the 5' RACE reads, giving one entry per CDR3 protein sequence and no DNA. The specimen's table records about 130,000 distinct CDR3 sequences. A remark on this clonotype: Its antigen is currently unknown.

Sequencing used naive CXCR3+ CD8+ T cells from blood. The subset here: CD45RO-CCR7+CD27+CD95- naive CD8+ T cells expressing CXCR3 (TNR3+). The receptor was isolated from a human donor in good health. Some clones in this sample may be carry-over from other donors' samples.

CDR3 loop: CASSQDWNGYQPQHF. The J gene is TRBJ1-5, the V gene TRBV4-3. This CDR3 has 15 residues. CDR1 and CDR2 (germline): LGHNA, YSLEER.